This T cell receptor beta chain was identified during a study of cytomegalovirus exposure and HLA in healthy donors. As concerns this clone: What it recognizes is unknown.

The germline CDR1 and CDR2 sequences are MDHEN and SYDVKM. CDR3 length equals 15 residues. Trimming took 2 bases from V and 8 from J; bases not matched to a gene: 6. Sequenced by immunoSEQ multiplex PCR; TCRdb stores in-frame clones only, minus some. The sample lists some 140,000 clones, 80% to 90% seen once, with around 9% in the top ten. Study conclusions and caveats: There were fewer than 200 TCR beta chains listed as cytomegalovirus-associated. One later analysis, an examination of the 120 or so validation repertoires, found that first-cohort TCR clusters tended to co-occur in them. Most TCR sequences proved rare, with some public TCRs found in many donors.

This sequence joins TRBV28 and TRBJ2-1; 10 nucleotides agree with TRBD1. This sequence originates from a woman younger than 30 in good health and CMV-seropositive. The material sequenced was PBMCs. This CDR3 reads CASSLGTGDLDEQFF. The CDR3 region has the DNA TGTGCCAGCAGTTTAGGGACAGGGGACCTCGATGAGCAGTTCTTC.